These 15 T cell receptor beta chains originate from one sample sequenced in a study of OX40 agonist ivuxolimab in advanced cancers. Clones were sequenced by immunoSEQ multiplex PCR, and TCRdb holds only the in-frame ones, with some missing. The top ten hold about 0.2% of the sample, which has around 80,000 clones, roughly nine tenths seen once. The specimen was CD4+ or CD8+ T cells sorted from blood, collected in a trial of the OX40 agonist ivuxolimab. Source of these receptors: an adult with an advanced solid tumor such as melanoma, head and neck, liver or kidney cancer.

V and J are TRBV29-1 and TRBJ2-1; possible D gene TRBD1, 5 bases. The V and J ends lost 4 bases and 3 bases respectively, with 10 bases between them. Germline assignment: CDR1 SQVTM and CDR2 ANQGSEA. The CDR3 totals 13 residues. The CDR3 loop is CSVGTTLYNEQFF. For the CDR3, the DNA is TGCAGCGTTGGGACAACACTCTACAATGAGCAGTTCTTC.

This clone was observed a single time. V is TRBV7-9 and J is TRBJ2-7; D unresolved. The CDR3 runs to 13 residues. V was cut by 5 bases and J by 2 bases, with 10 bases left in between. Germline CDR1 reads SEHNR; CDR2 reads FQNEAQ (reference sequence). CDR3 region: CASSQDRTYEQYF. The DNA for the CDR3 is TGTGCCAGCAGCCAAGACCGAACCTACGAGCAGTACTTC. Looking up the rest from reference TRBV7-9 and TRBJ2-7 gives the full variable domain: DTGVSQNPRHKITKRGQNVTFRCDPISEHNRLYWYRQTLGQGPEFLTYFQNEAQLEKSRLLSDRFSAERPKGSFSTLEIQRTEQGDSAMYLCASSQDRTYEQYFGPGTRLTVT.

CDR3 in DNA: TGTGCCAGCAGCGCAGGACAGGGGTCACCCCTCCACTTT. It yields the protein CASSAGQGSPLHF. V usage is TRBV14 and J usage is TRBJ1-6, with 9 bases aligning to TRBD1. Unmatched junction bases numbered 3, after V lost 5 bases and J lost 10 bases. The germline V gene has CDR1 SGHDN and CDR2 FVKESK. This CDR3 comprises 13 residues.

This clone was picked up one time. The rearrangement uses TRBV5-1 and TRBJ1-3; the match to TRBD1 covers 7 bases. The CDR3 runs to 16 residues. J was trimmed by 9 bases and V by 4 bases; bases with no gene match: 16. Per the germline V gene, CDR1 is SGHRS and CDR2 is YFSETQ. Here the CDR3 DNA reads TGCGCCAGCAGCGCCCCCCACGGGACAGACTTTGGCACCATATATTTT. Translation: CASSAPHGTDFGTIYF.

V and J are TRBV18 and TRBJ2-4; 10 bases map to TRBD2. V dropped 1 base and J dropped 0; count of bases not matched to a gene: 3. Germline CDR1 reads KGHSH; CDR2 reads LQKENI. The CDR3 is 17 amino acids. The DNA of the CDR3 is TGTGCCAGCTCACCACTTAGCGGGGGGATAGCCAAAAACATTCAGTACTTC. Translating gives CASSPLSGGIAKNIQYF.

The J gene is TRBJ2-1, the V gene TRBV2, with 7 nucleotides matching TRBD2. Trimming cost V 6 bases and J 9 bases; bases outside gene matches: 14. The CDR3 is made up of 15 amino acids. Germline V lookup: CDR1 SNHLY, CDR2 FYNNEI. The CDR3 loop reads CASRAGIGREGEQFF. For the CDR3, the DNA is TGTGCCAGCAGAGCGGGGATCGGACGTGAGGGTGAGCAGTTCTTC.

The chain links TRBV27 to TRBJ1-4, with D possibly matching TRBD1 (5 bases). The CDR3 is 14 residues long. Germline CDR1 is MNHEY and CDR2 is SMNVEV (reference sequence). Trimming took off 6 bases at V and 7 bases at J, with 15 bases between the two ends. The CDR3 sequence: CASSPGQGREKLFF. DNA of the CDR3: TGTGCCAGCAGCCCGGGGCAGGGCCGTGAAAAACTGTTTTTT.

The chain couples TRBV25-1 to TRBJ2-5; 9 bases are a match to TRBD2. The CDR3 covers 15 residues. The V gene end was trimmed by 3 bases and the J gene end by 3 bases; junction bases not matched to a gene: 5. CDR1 is MGHDK and CDR2 is SYGVNS in the germline V gene. The CDR3, as DNA: TGTGCCAGCAGTGATATAGCGGGGGTTAAAGAGACCCAGTACTTC. Amino acids: CASSDIAGVKETQYF.

This chain links TRBV19 with TRBJ1-2; weak D call: TRBD1 (5 bases). V lost 7 bases to trimming and J lost 4 bases, with 7 bases between them. CDR1 is LNHDA, CDR2 SQIVND, per germline (reference sequence). The CDR3 sequence is 11 residues long. The CDR3 protein is CASKGLYGYTF. CDR3 bases: TGTGCCAGTAAGGGGCTCTATGGCTACACCTTC.

The chain employs TRBV4-2 and TRBJ1-5; a possible D gene is TRBD1 (6 bases). Germline V gene sequence: CDR1 LGHNA, CDR2 YNFKEQ. There are 15 residues in the CDR3. V lost 1 base to trimming and J lost 3 bases, with 10 bases between them. CDR3 sequence reads: CASSQVDSPNQPQHF. The DNA of the CDR3 is TGTGCCAGCAGCCAAGTGGACAGTCCCAATCAGCCCCAGCATTTT.

Here the CDR3 reads CASLRTLMNTEAFF. The CDR3, as DNA: TGTGCCAGTCTGCGGACCCTCATGAACACTGAAGCTTTCTTT. The V gene is TRBV19, the J gene TRBJ1-1; D not certain. V lost 8 bases and J 0 bases, leaving 13 bases between the germline ends. Germline CDR1 reads LNHDA; CDR2 reads SQIVND (reference sequence). The CDR3 totals 14 residues.

This chain links TRBV19 with TRBJ2-1, with 15 bases fitting TRBD2. CDR3 size: 13 residues. V gave up 9 bases and J gave up 8 bases; unmatched junction bases: 2. Germline V CDR1 and CDR2: LNHDA, SQIVND (reference sequence). CDR3 in amino acids: CASGLAGGHEQFF. In DNA form, the CDR3 reads TGTGCCAGCGGACTAGCGGGAGGGCATGAGCAGTTCTTC.

This clone was counted once. V and J are TRBV27 and TRBJ2-7, with a possible D match to TRBD1 (5 bases). V was pared by 7 bases and J by 0 bases, with 16 bases between. CDR1 and CDR2 (germline): MNHEY, SMNVEV (reference sequence). The CDR3 sequence is 15 residues long. The CDR3 DNA reads as TGTGCCAGCAAAGAAGAGGCAGGGAACTCCTACGAGCAGTACTTC. As protein: CASKEEAGNSYEQYF.

The chain employs TRBV2 and TRBJ1-1; D may be TRBD1 (6 bases). The germline V gene encodes CDR1 SNHLY and CDR2 FYNNEI. This CDR3 spans 14 amino acids. V lost 3 bases, J lost 0 bases, and 8 bases lay in between. Here the CDR3 DNA reads TGTGCCAGCAGTGAGCAGGGGCTGAACACTGAAGCTTTCTTT. This translates into CASSEQGLNTEAFF. The entire variable domain, with the rest obtained from reference TRBV2 and TRBJ1-1, is as follows: EPEVTQTPSHQVTQMGQEVILRCVPISNHLYFYWYRQILGQKVEFLVSFYNNEISEKSEIFDDQFSVERPDGSNFTLKIRSTKLEDSAMYFCASSEQGLNTEAFFGQGTRLTVV.

This clone was counted only a few times. The J gene is TRBJ1-1, the V gene TRBV6-6; no clear D. The CDR3 is 14 residues long. The V gene lost 6 bases and the J gene lost 0 bases, with 11 bases spanning the gap. CDR1 and CDR2 from the germline V gene are MNHNY and SVGAGI (reference sequence). This CDR3 reads CASRPEGMNTEAFF. Written as DNA, the CDR3 is TGTGCCAGCAGACCGGAGGGCATGAACACTGAAGCTTTCTTT.